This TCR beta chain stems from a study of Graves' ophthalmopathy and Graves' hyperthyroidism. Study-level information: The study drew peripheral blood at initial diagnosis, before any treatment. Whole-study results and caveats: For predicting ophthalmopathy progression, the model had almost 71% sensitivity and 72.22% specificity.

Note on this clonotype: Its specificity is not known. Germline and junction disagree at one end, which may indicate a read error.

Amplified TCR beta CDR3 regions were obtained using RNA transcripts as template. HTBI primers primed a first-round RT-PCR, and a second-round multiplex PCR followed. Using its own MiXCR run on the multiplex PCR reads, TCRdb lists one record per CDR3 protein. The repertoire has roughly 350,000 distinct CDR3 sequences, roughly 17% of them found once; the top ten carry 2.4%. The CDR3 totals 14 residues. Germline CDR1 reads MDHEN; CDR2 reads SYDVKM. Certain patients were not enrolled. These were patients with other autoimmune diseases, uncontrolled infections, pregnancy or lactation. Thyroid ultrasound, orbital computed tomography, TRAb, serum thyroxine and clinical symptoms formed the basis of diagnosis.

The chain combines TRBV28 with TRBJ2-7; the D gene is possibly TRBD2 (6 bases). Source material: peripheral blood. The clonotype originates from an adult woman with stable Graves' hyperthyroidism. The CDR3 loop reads CAGSLRWEDNEQYF. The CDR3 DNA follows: TGTGCCGGCAGTTTAAGGTGGGAGGACAACGAGCAGTACTTC.